This T cell receptor (beta chain) emerged from a study of CD8+CD57+ T cells in acquired aplastic anemia. Study context: DNA per sorted CD4+ or CD8+ sample ranged 0.2 to 27.4 ug, averaging about 2.9 ug. General observations from the study: Significant differences in CD8+ Simpson's diversity were not observed between patients and controls. It was found that under 30 CD8+ CDR3 sequences were shared between patients and controls.

This clonotype was seen only a few times. Its specificity is unknown. In this CDR3 the conserved last residue, phenylalanine or tryptophan, is missing, so a read error is likely. This CDR3 region has 16 residues. Losses at the gene ends were 2 bases for V and 0 bases for J; bases not matched to a gene: 2. The V gene's germline CDR1 is SGHTA and CDR2 FQGTGA. Sequencing was done on patients that had shown CD8+CD57+ cell expansion by flow cytometry. Severe acquired aplastic anemia was diagnosed in all patients. The template used for profiling TCR beta VDJ and CDR3 was genomic DNA. TCRdb processed the reads anew with MiXCR; each CDR3 protein has one entry. The sample includes roughly 240,000 distinct CDR3 sequences, 45% to 50% of them seen just once.

The chain is built from TRBV7-3 and TRBJ2-3; 10 bases fit TRBD2. The TCR originated in a human donor with aplastic anemia. Specimen: sorted CD4+, CD8+, or CD8+CD57+ T cells (not recorded which) from PBMCs. CDR3 bases: TGTGCCAGCAGCTTACTTAGCGGGAGGAGCACAGATACGCAGTATTCT. Translating gives CASSLLSGRSTDTQYS.